This T cell receptor (beta chain) was identified during a study of tumor-infiltrating lymphocytes in oesophageal squamous cell carcinoma. The CDR3 contains 14 residues. The germline gives CDR1 KGHSH, CDR2 LQKENI. The V segment lost 4 bases and the J segment 6 bases; nucleotides outside the gene matches: 4. This clonotype turned up a few times. TCRdb independently ran MiXCR on the PCR reads; one entry per CDR3 protein. The sample holds about 20,000 distinct CDR3 sequences, roughly two fifths seen once. Material for sequencing was esophageal tumor tissue. This receptor was identified in a male donor with esophageal squamous cell carcinoma. This chain joins TRBV18 and TRBJ2-2; 8 bases match TRBD1. CDR3 residues: CASSLQQGAGELFF. The CDR3 region has the DNA TGTGCCAGCTCACTTCAACAGGGGGCCGGGGAGCTGTTTTTT.